The 27 T cell receptor beta chains below were found in one sample sequenced in a study of neurological immune-mediated disorders. TCRdb re-derived calls from the 5' RACE reads in MiXCR, one entry per CDR3 protein. The sample yields roughly 75,000 distinct CDR3 sequences, around 13% seen once. Documented time point: longitudinal time-point 1 (baseline). Material: PBMCs. These receptors all stem from a female donor with HTLV-1-associated myelopathy (HAM/TSP).

The table lists this clonotype with many counts. The chain is built from TRBV7-2 and TRBJ1-1; D possibly corresponds to TRBD1 (5 bases). The CDR3 has 12 amino acids. CDR1 is SGHTA and CDR2 is FQGNSA in the germline V gene. The germline V and J ends were trimmed by 5 bases and 2 bases, with 6 bases remaining between them. The CDR3 DNA is TGTGCCAGCAGCCAGGGTAACACTGAAGCTTTCTTT. It yields the protein CASSQGNTEAFF. The whole variable domain, filled in from reference TRBV7-2 and TRBJ1-1, reads GAGVSQSPSNKVTEKGKDVELRCDPISGHTALYWYRQSLGQGLEFLIYFQGNSAPDKSGLPSDRFSAERTGGSVSTLTIQRTQQEDSAVYLCASSQGNTEAFFGQGTRLTVV.

At least ten counts were recorded for this clonotype. This chain links TRBV5-1 with TRBJ2-7; 11 bases match TRBD1. Looked up from germline, CDR1 is SGHRS and CDR2 is YFSETQ. After removal of 4 bases from V and 3 bases from J, the junction contained 3 bases not matched to a gene. CDR3 size: 14 residues. In DNA, the CDR3 is TGCGCCAGCAGCGCCGGGACAGGGGGCTACGAGCAGTACTTC. It yields the protein CASSAGTGGYEQYF. Together with reference TRBV5-1 and TRBJ2-7, the CDR3 gives the full variable domain: KAGVTQTPRYLIKTRGQQVTLSCSPISGHRSVSWYQQTPGQGLQFLFEYFSETQRNKGNFPGRFSGRQFSNSRSEMNVSTLELGDSALYLCASSAGTGGYEQYFGPGTRLTVT.

V is TRBV24-1 and J is TRBJ2-6; 8 bases are a match to TRBD2. The CDR3 is 19 residues long. Per germline, CDR1 KGHDR and CDR2 SFDVKD. J gave up 4 bases and V 4 bases, and 14 bases lay outside the gene matches. The DNA of the CDR3 is TGTGCCACCAGTGAACCGCCCCGGGGGGGGGTGAGGGGGGCCAACGTCCTGACTTTC. It encodes CATSEPPRGGVRGANVLTF.

There are many counts of this clonotype. The chain carries TRBV3-1 and TRBJ1-1; weak D call: TRBD1 (5 bases). The CDR3 runs 16 residues. The germline CDR1 and CDR2 sequences are LGHDT and YNNKEL (reference sequence). The V gene lost 3 bases and the J gene lost 1 base, with 15 bases spanning the gap. CDR3 sequence (DNA): TGTGCCAGCAGCCAGGGGTTGGGGGGGGAGAACACTGAAGCTTTCTTT. It translates to CASSQGLGGENTEAFF.

This clonotype was recorded many times. V and J are TRBV7-9 and TRBJ2-7; unclear D gene. This CDR3 comprises 14 residues. Deletions cut 3 bases from V and 0 bases from J, with 9 bases between. Germline-derived CDR1 and CDR2 are SEHNR and FQNEAQ (reference sequence). CDR3 sequence (DNA): TGTGCCAGCAGCTTCGTAACTCACTCCTACGAGCAGTACTTC. Translated: CASSFVTHSYEQYF.

Ten or more counts support this clonotype. The chain uses TRBV9 and TRBJ2-2, with D unclear. This CDR3 is 15 amino acids long. V gave up 0 bases and J gave up 6 bases, with 12 bases separating them. The V gene's germline CDR1 is SGDLS and CDR2 YYNGEE. The CDR3, as DNA: TGTGCCAGCAGCGTAGCATACGGCGGTCCCGGGGAGCTGTTTTTT. Translating gives CASSVAYGGPGELFF.

Many counts were recorded for this clonotype. CDR3 in DNA: TGTGCCAGCAGCTTATCGGGCAGAACCTACGAGCAGTACTTC. Protein product: CASSLSGRTYEQYF. The chain uses TRBV7-2 and TRBJ2-7; D is ambiguous. The germline gives CDR1 SGHTA, CDR2 FQGNSA. The germline V and J ends were trimmed by 2 bases and 2 bases, with 10 bases remaining between them. The CDR3 extends over 14 amino acids. The full variable domain, completed using reference TRBV7-2 and TRBJ2-7, is GAGVSQSPSNKVTEKGKDVELRCDPISGHTALYWYRQSLGQGLEFLIYFQGNSAPDKSGLPSDRFSAERTGGSVSTLTIQRTQQEDSAVYLCASSLSGRTYEQYFGPGTRLTVT.

In its sample, this clonotype was seen many times. This chain connects TRBV5-1 to TRBJ1-5; the D is unclear. The CDR3 has 15 residues. V was pared by 0 bases and J by 2 bases, with 9 bases between. CDR1 SGHRS and CDR2 YFSETQ come from the germline V gene. CDR3 residues: CASSLGAGGNQPQHF. The CDR3 DNA reads TGCGCCAGCAGCTTGGGCGCTGGGGGCAATCAGCCCCAGCATTTT.

Many counts were recorded for this clonotype. The chain uses TRBV15 and TRBJ2-1; weak D call: TRBD2 (5 bases). The CDR3 has 15 residues. V was clipped by 0 bases and J by 7 bases, with 13 bases between them. CDR1 and CDR2 (germline): LNHNV, YYDKDF (reference sequence). The CDR3 coding sequence is TGTGCCACCAGCAGAGATTATGAGACGGGAAATGAGCAGTTCTTC. Protein: CATSRDYETGNEQFF.

This clonotype was seen repeatedly, ten times or more. This chain links TRBV7-9 with TRBJ1-4; D is ambiguous. The CDR3 runs 15 residues. The germline V and J ends were trimmed by 6 bases and 8 bases, with 19 bases remaining between them. Germline V gene sequence: CDR1 SEHNR, CDR2 FQNEAQ (reference sequence). The CDR3 sequence is CASSPDIYVGEKLFF. The CDR3 DNA reads TGTGCCAGCAGTCCTGACATATACGTGGGGGAAAAACTGTTTTTT. Looking up the rest from reference TRBV7-9 and TRBJ1-4 gives the full variable domain: DTGVSQNPRHKITKRGQNVTFRCDPISEHNRLYWYRQTLGQGPEFLTYFQNEAQLEKSRLLSDRFSAERPKGSFSTLEIQRTEQGDSAMYLCASSPDIYVGEKLFFGSGTQLSVL.

This clonotype has ten or more counts. The V gene is TRBV20-1, the J gene TRBJ2-7; no definite D call. The germline V gene encodes CDR1 DFQATT and CDR2 SNEGSKA (reference sequence). This CDR3 is 12 amino acids long. The V and J ends lost 3 bases and 4 bases respectively, with 10 bases between them. The CDR3 here is CSARGSVYEQYF. CDR3 nucleotides: TGCAGTGCTAGGGGCTCTGTGTACGAGCAGTACTTC.

Many counts were recorded for this clonotype. The chain employs TRBV5-1 and TRBJ2-7; perhaps TRBD1 as D (5 bases). The CDR3 has 14 residues. The V and J ends lost 2 bases and 1 base respectively, with 10 bases between them. Looked up from germline, CDR1 is SGHRS and CDR2 is YFSETQ. CDR3: CASSFAPGSYEQYF. CDR3 in DNA: TGCGCCAGCAGCTTTGCCCCAGGGTCCTACGAGCAGTACTTC.

This clonotype was recorded many times. The rearrangement joins TRBV29-1 to TRBJ1-2; possible D gene TRBD1, 5 bases. This CDR3 is built from 15 residues. Germline lookup yields CDR1 SQVTM and CDR2 ANQGSEA. The V end was cut by 6 bases, the J end by 1 base, with 18 bases between. The CDR3 nucleotides read TGCAGCGTCGCCAGAGGCAGGGACCTTAACTATGGCTACACCTTC. Amino acids: CSVARGRDLNYGYTF. The entire variable domain, with the rest obtained from reference TRBV29-1 and TRBJ1-2, is as follows: SAVISQKPSRDICQRGTSLTIQCQVDSQVTMMFWYRQQPGQSLTLIATANQGSEATYESGFVIDKFPISRPNLTFSTLTVSNMSPEDSSIYLCSVARGRDLNYGYTFGSGTRLTVV.

The V and J genes are TRBV10-1 and TRBJ1-4, with 9 bases fitting TRBD1. With V trimmed by 5 bases and J by 7 bases, 5 bases remained unmatched. The CDR3 spans 14 residues. Germline CDR1 is WNHNN and CDR2 is SYGVQD (reference sequence). The CDR3 DNA sequence: TGCGCCAGCAGTCCCCGGGACAGGGCTGAAAAACTGTTTTTT. It yields the protein CASSPRDRAEKLFF.

Many counts were recorded for this clonotype. The chain has TRBV21-1 and TRBJ1-5; the table's D gene call, TRBD1, was not cross checked with the DNA. TRBV21-1 is described as a pseudogene. The CDR3 has 18 amino acids. The CDR3 DNA sequence: TGTGCCAGCAGCACCCGGACAGGGTTGTTCGTAAGGAATCAGCCCCAGCATTTT. It translates to CASSTRTGLFVRNQPQHF.

Many counts were recorded for this clonotype. The gene calls are TRBV29-1 and TRBJ2-3; 11 bases are a match to TRBD1. Per germline, CDR1 SQVTM and CDR2 ANQGSEA. The CDR3 extends over 15 amino acids. V lost 4 bases to trimming and J lost 2 bases; unmatched junction nucleotides: 5. CDR3 coding DNA: TGCAGCGTTGCAGGACAGGGGGCCCCCACAGATACGCAGTATTTT. Its translation: CSVAGQGAPTDTQYF.

This clonotype was picked up many times. Here the CDR3 DNA reads TGCAGTGCTAGACTCGGGCCTGGAAACACCATATATTTT. Protein sequence: CSARLGPGNTIYF. The rearrangement uses TRBV20-1 and TRBJ1-3; D not resolved. This CDR3 region has 13 residues. CDR1 is DFQATT, CDR2 SNEGSKA, per germline (reference sequence). With 2 bases removed from V and 2 bases from J, the gap between germline ends came to 7 bases.

This clonotype was counted ten times or more. CDR3: CASNQGRAYEQYF. CDR3 in DNA: TGTGCCAGCAACCAAGGGCGGGCCTACGAGCAGTACTTC. This chain links TRBV7-6 with TRBJ2-7; D is possibly TRBD2 (5 bases). This CDR3 has 13 amino acids. Between the trimmed V and J ends, which lost 7 bases and 2 bases, there was a span of 12 bases. CDR1 is SGHVS, CDR2 FNYEAQ, per germline.

This clonotype was counted ten times or more. J is TRBJ1-5 and V is TRBV25-1; D not resolved. Germline CDR1 is MGHDK and CDR2 is SYGVNS. The CDR3 sequence is 16 residues long. Trimming pared 1 base from V and 2 bases from J, leaving 12 bases between. CDR3 coding DNA: TGTGCCAGCAGTGAATGGCATCTCTGGCGCAATCAGCCCCAGCATTTT. Translated: CASSEWHLWRNQPQHF.

Ten or more counts support this clonotype. The chain employs TRBV4-2 and TRBJ2-7; D not resolved. Germline values: CDR1 LGHNA, CDR2 YNFKEQ. V lost 0 bases and J 3 bases, leaving 9 bases between the germline ends. The length of the CDR3 is 14 residues. CDR3 protein: CASSQDLINYEQYF. CDR3 sequence (DNA): TGTGCCAGCAGCCAAGATCTTATCAACTACGAGCAGTACTTC.

Only a few counts were recorded for this clonotype. This chain links TRBV5-1 with TRBJ2-1, with 8 bases matching TRBD1. CDR1 and CDR2 (germline): SGHRS, YFSETQ. V dropped 4 bases and J dropped 6; count of bases not matched to a gene: 18. The CDR3 totals 18 residues. The chain's CDR3 is CASSASRTGQGSGNEQFF. For the CDR3, the DNA is TGCGCCAGCAGCGCATCCCGCACCGGACAGGGTTCCGGCAATGAGCAGTTCTTC.

V is TRBV5-1 and J is TRBJ2-2; 11 nucleotides line up with TRBD2. The junction had 8 bases not matched to a gene; V was cut back by 3 bases and J by 4 bases. The CDR3 consists of 17 residues. Germline V gene data show CDR1 as SGHRS and CDR2 as YFSETQ. In nucleotides, the CDR3 is TGCGCCAGCAGCTCTAGGCTAGCGGGAGGTAGCACCGGGGAGCTGTTTTTT. Protein product: CASSSRLAGGSTGELFF.

This clonotype was observed at least ten times. The chain is built from TRBV20-1 and TRBJ1-1; TRBD1 might be the D (5 bases). Trimming took off 6 bases at V and 5 bases at J, with 19 bases between the two ends. The germline V gene has CDR1 DFQATT and CDR2 SNEGSKA (reference sequence). The CDR3 is made up of 14 amino acids. CDR3 in amino acids: CSAPVGGSETEAFF. Written as DNA, the CDR3 is TGCAGTGCCCCGGTCGGGGGATCGGAGACTGAAGCTTTCTTT.

This clonotype was recorded at least ten times. The chain combines TRBV12-3 or TRBV12-4 with TRBJ1-5; D call uncertain. The CDR3 is made up of 13 amino acids. Trimming pared 3 bases from V and 7 bases from J, leaving 10 bases between. CDR3 nucleotide sequence: TGTGCCAGCAGTTTCCGGGGAAGCCAGCCCCAGCATTTT. This codes for CASSFRGSQPQHF.

The rearrangement joins TRBV6-2 or TRBV6-3 to TRBJ1-1; perhaps TRBD1 as D (5 bases). The CDR3 runs to 15 residues. V was pared by 0 bases and J by 4 bases, with 12 bases between. Germline V gene lookup returns CDR1 MNHEY and CDR2 SVGEGT. The CDR3 protein is CASSYSGGSSTEAFF. The CDR3, as DNA: TGTGCCAGCAGTTACTCCGGGGGGAGTAGCACTGAAGCTTTCTTT.

The chain employs TRBV5-5 and TRBJ2-3; TRBD1 aligns across 7 bases. With 4 bases clipped from V and 2 bases from J, the junction kept 7 bases outside the gene matches. Germline V CDR1 and CDR2: SGHKS, YYEKEE (reference sequence). This CDR3 spans 15 amino acids. The CDR3 region has the DNA TGTGCCAGCAGCGCCTTGGGACAGACCACAGATACGCAGTATTTT. It codes for CASSALGQTTDTQYF.

The genes are TRBV5-1 and TRBJ2-2, with 8 bases lining up with TRBD2. The CDR3 runs to 16 residues. V shed 0 bases and J 7 bases; nucleotides not matched to a gene: 8. Per germline, CDR1 SGHRS and CDR2 YFSETQ. CDR3 DNA: TGCGCCAGCAGCTTGGAGGTCGGGGGGGAAGACGGGGAGCTGTTTTTT. As protein: CASSLEVGGEDGELFF.